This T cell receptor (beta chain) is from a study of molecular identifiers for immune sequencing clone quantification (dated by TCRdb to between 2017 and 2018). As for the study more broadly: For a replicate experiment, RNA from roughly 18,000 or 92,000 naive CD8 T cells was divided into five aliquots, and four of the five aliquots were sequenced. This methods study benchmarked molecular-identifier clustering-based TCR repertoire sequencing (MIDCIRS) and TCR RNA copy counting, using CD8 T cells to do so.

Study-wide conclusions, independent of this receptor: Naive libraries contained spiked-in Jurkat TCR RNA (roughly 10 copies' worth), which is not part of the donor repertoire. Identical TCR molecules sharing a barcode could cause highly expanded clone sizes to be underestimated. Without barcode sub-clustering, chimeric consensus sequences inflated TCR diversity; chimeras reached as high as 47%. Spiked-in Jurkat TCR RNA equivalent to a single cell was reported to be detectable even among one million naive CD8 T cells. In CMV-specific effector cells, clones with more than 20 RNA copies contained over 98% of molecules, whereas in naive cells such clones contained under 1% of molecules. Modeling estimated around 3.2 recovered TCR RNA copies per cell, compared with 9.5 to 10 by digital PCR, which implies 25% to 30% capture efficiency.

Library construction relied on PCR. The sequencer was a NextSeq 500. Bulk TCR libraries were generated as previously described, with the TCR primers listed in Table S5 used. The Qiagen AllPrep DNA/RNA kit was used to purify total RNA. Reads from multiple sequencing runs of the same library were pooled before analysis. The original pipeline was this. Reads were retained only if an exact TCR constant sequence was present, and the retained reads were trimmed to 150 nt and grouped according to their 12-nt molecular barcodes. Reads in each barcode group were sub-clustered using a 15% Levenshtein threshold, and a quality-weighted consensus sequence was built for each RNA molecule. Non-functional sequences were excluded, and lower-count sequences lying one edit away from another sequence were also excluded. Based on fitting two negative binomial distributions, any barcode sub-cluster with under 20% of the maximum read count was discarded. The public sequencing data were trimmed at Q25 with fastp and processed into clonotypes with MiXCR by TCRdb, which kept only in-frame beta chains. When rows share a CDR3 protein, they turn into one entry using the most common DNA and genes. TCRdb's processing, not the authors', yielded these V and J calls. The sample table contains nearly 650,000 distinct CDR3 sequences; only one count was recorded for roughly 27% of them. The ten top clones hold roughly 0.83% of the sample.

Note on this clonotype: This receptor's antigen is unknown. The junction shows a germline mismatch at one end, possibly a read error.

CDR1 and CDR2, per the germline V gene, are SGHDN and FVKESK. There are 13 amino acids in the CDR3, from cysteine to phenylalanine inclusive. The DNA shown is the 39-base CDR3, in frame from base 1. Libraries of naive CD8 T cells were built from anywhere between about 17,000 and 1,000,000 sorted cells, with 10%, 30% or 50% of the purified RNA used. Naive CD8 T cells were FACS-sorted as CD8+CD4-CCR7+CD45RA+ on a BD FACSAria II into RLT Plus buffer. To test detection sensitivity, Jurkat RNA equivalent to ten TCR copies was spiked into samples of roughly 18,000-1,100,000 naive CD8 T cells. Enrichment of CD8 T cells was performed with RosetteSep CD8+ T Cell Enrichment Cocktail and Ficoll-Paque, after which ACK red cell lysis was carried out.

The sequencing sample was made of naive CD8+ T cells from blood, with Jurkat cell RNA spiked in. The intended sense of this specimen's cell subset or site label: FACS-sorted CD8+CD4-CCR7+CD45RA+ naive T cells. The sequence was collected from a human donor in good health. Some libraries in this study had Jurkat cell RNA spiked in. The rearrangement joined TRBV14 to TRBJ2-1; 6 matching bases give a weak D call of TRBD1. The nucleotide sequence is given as TGTGCCCGCAGCGCCCCGACAGGAAATGAGCAGTTCTTC. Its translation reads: CARSAPTGNEQFF.